This passage covers 23 T cell receptor beta chains from one sample sequenced in a study of early T cells in non-severe SARS-CoV-2 infection. MiXCR was run by TCRdb on the 5' RACE reads, yielding one entry per CDR3 protein. The data contain roughly 43,000 distinct CDR3 sequences, approximately 5.1% of them singletons. The sample in question was whole blood, obtained at baseline. All receptors come from an adult who was a healthcare worker with PCR-confirmed SARS-CoV-2 infection or an uninfected control (not recorded which).

This clonotype was counted many times. The J gene is TRBJ2-7, the V gene TRBV28; D is unclear. CDR1 MDHEN and CDR2 SYDVKM come from the germline V gene. This CDR3 contains 15 residues. V was clipped by 5 bases and J by 3 bases, with 17 bases between them. The CDR3 nucleotides are TGTGCCAGCAGTGACGGACCCGGGCGATACTACGAGCAGTACTTC. Translating gives CASSDGPGRYYEQYF.

This clonotype was seen at least ten times. This chain connects TRBV9 to TRBJ2-6; TRBD1 aligns across 8 bases. The V segment lost 4 bases and the J segment 4 bases; nucleotides outside the gene matches: 10. The CDR3 has 17 amino acids. Germline V gene data show CDR1 as SGDLS and CDR2 as YYNGEE. The DNA for the CDR3 is TGTGCCAGCAGCCCCCAGGGGGCGGGTTCGGGGGCCAACGTCCTGACTTTC. Its protein product is CASSPQGAGSGANVLTF. Using reference TRBV9 and TRBJ2-6 for the parts outside the CDR3, the full variable domain is DSGVTQTPKHLITATGQRVTLRCSPRSGDLSVYWYQQSLDQGLQFLIQYYNGEERAKGNILERFSAQQFPDLHSELNLSSLELGDSALYFCASSPQGAGSGANVLTFGAGSRLTVL.

In its sample, this clonotype was seen a few times. This chain connects TRBV20-1 to TRBJ1-3; the D is unclear. Germline V gene lookup returns CDR1 DFQATT and CDR2 SNEGSKA (reference sequence). This CDR3 is built from 12 residues. Trimming took 6 bases from V and 2 from J, leaving 8 bases between them. The CDR3 is CSAGRPGNTIYF. The DNA of the CDR3 is TGCAGTGCAGGAAGACCTGGAAACACCATATATTTT.

This clonotype was seen at least ten times. The genes are TRBV5-1 and TRBJ1-5; D ambiguous. The CDR3 length is 14 residues. In germline, CDR1 is SGHRS, CDR2 YFSETQ. V shed 0 bases and J shed 5 bases, with 9 bases lying between them. The CDR3 protein is CASSLGHDDQPQHF. CDR3 nucleotides: TGCGCCAGCAGCTTGGGTCACGACGATCAGCCCCAGCATTTT.

This clonotype was seen more than once but under ten times. This sequence joins TRBV12-3 or TRBV12-4 and TRBJ1-5; no clear D. Trimming removed 6 bases at V and 4 bases at J, with 13 bases between. The length of the CDR3 is 14 residues. This CDR3 reads CASRYGLGNQPQHF. CDR3 DNA sequence: TGTGCCAGCAGGTATGGTCTCGGTAATCAGCCCCAGCATTTT.

This clonotype showed up many times. The chain links TRBV3-1 to TRBJ2-7, with no clear D. V was cut by 4 bases and J by 6 bases, with 10 bases left in between. CDR1 and CDR2 from the germline V gene are LGHDT and YNNKEL (reference sequence). The CDR3 length is 12 residues. CDR3 region: CASSRSTSEQYF. CDR3 bases: TGTGCCAGCAGCCGCTCAACATCCGAGCAGTACTTC.

In its sample, this clonotype was seen many times. The chain combines TRBV12-2 with TRBJ2-7. TRBV12-2 is given as a pseudogene. The CDR3 is 14 residues long. CDR3 protein: CARDGSGIHYEQYF. Here the CDR3 DNA reads TGTGCAAGGGACGGAAGTGGGATACACTACGAGCAGTACTTC.

This clonotype was detected only a few times. The chain is built from TRBV29-1 and TRBJ2-7, with D unclear. CDR1 is SQVTM, CDR2 ANQGSEA, per germline. This CDR3 has 12 residues. The V end was cut by 6 bases, the J end by 2 bases, with 11 bases between. CDR3 sequence (DNA): TGCAGCGTAGAACAAACTCCCTACGAGCAGTACTTC. Its protein product is CSVEQTPYEQYF.

This clonotype was recorded many times. For the CDR3, the DNA is TGTGCCAGCAGGGGGGGAGTACGTTACAATGAGCAGTTCTTC. Translation gives CASRGGVRYNEQFF. The chain uses TRBV11-2 and TRBJ2-1; possible D gene TRBD2, 6 bases. CDR3 length: 14 residues. The germline CDR1 and CDR2 sequences are SGHAT and FQNNGV. V was trimmed by 6 bases and J by 4 bases, leaving 13 bases between them.

This clonotype was observed at least ten times. V usage is TRBV11-2 and J usage is TRBJ2-4, with 9 bases matching TRBD2. The CDR3 runs 16 residues. Germline V CDR1 and CDR2: SGHAT, FQNNGV. The ends lost 0 bases at V and 7 bases at J; junction bases unmatched: 7. The CDR3 DNA follows: TGTGCCAGCAGCTTAGAATTCGGGCTAGCGGGGAACATTCAGTACTTC. Protein product: CASSLEFGLAGNIQYF.

The chain couples TRBV20-1 to TRBJ2-7; no firm D call. The CDR3 length is 12 residues. The V end was cut by 6 bases, the J end by 2 bases, with 11 bases between. Looked up from germline, CDR1 is DFQATT and CDR2 is SNEGSKA (reference sequence). CDR3 amino acids: CSAIASPYEQYF. The DNA of the CDR3 is TGCAGTGCAATTGCCTCTCCCTACGAGCAGTACTTC.

Many counts were recorded for this clonotype. The chain carries TRBV4-2 and TRBJ2-7; D unresolved. V lost 3 bases to trimming and J lost 4 bases, with 10 bases between them. CDR3 size: 13 residues. Germline V gene lookup returns CDR1 LGHNA and CDR2 YNFKEQ. The CDR3 DNA sequence: TGTGCCAGCAGCCACCTCTCGTCTTACGAGCAGTACTTC. Amino acids: CASSHLSSYEQYF.

The table lists this clonotype with many counts. The chain couples TRBV28 to TRBJ2-1, with 11 bases lining up with TRBD2. Germline lookup yields CDR1 MDHEN and CDR2 SYDVKM. This CDR3 has 15 residues. Losses at the gene ends were 6 bases for V and 3 bases for J; bases not matched to a gene: 4. This CDR3 reads CASSGTSGIYNEQFF. The CDR3 nucleotides read TGTGCCAGCAGCGGGACTAGCGGCATCTACAATGAGCAGTTCTTC. The variable domain in full, completed from reference TRBV28 and TRBJ2-1, reads DVKVTQSSRYLVKRTGEKVFLECVQDMDHENMFWYRQDPGLGLRLIYFSYDVKMKEKGDIPEGYSVSREKKERFSLILESASTNQTSMYLCASSGTSGIYNEQFFGPGTRLTVL.

This clonotype was observed at least ten times. The rearrangement uses TRBV7-3 and TRBJ1-1, with a possible D match to TRBD1 (6 bases). The germline V gene has CDR1 SGHTA and CDR2 FQGTGA. The CDR3 is 13 amino acids. Trimming removed 4 bases from V and 4 bases from J, with 10 bases in between. The CDR3 is CASSSQQGTEAFF. CDR3 coding DNA: TGTGCCAGCAGCTCACAACAGGGCACTGAAGCTTTCTTT.

This clonotype was picked up many times. The chain employs TRBV24-1 and TRBJ1-5, with D uncertain. Germline values: CDR1 KGHDR, CDR2 SFDVKD. The CDR3 consists of 14 residues. The V end lost 1 base, the J end lost 3 bases, and 6 bases lay between the germline ends. CDR3 nucleotide sequence: TGTGCCACCAGTGATTTCTCCCTCAATCAGCCCCAGCATTTT. The encoded protein is CATSDFSLNQPQHF.

At least ten counts were recorded for this clonotype. For the CDR3, the DNA is TGCAGTGCTAGTAACGGGGCATGGAACACTGAAGCTTTCTTT. This codes for CSASNGAWNTEAFF. The chain recombines TRBV20-1 with TRBJ1-1; the D gene is possibly TRBD1 (5 bases). CDR3 length: 14 residues. The ends were cut back, 3 bases at V and 1 base at J, with 12 bases in the middle. CDR1 is DFQATT and CDR2 is SNEGSKA in the germline V gene (reference sequence).

This clonotype has a count of ten or more. The V gene is TRBV30, the J gene TRBJ1-3, with unresolved D. V lost 0 bases and J lost 0, with 3 bases in between. The V gene's germline CDR1 is GTSNPN and CDR2 SVGIG (reference sequence). CDR3 length equals 13 residues. CDR3 amino acids: CAWSVYSGNTIYF. The CDR3 DNA is TGTGCCTGGAGTGTGTACTCTGGAAACACCATATATTTT. Full variable domain (outside the CDR3, taken from reference TRBV30 and TRBJ1-3): SQTIHQWPATLVQPVGSPLSLECTVEGTSNPNLYWYRQAAGRGLQLLFYSVGIGQISSEVPQNLSASRPQDRQFILSSKKLLLSDSGFYLCAWSVYSGNTIYFGEGSWLTVV.

The V call is TRBV12-3 or TRBV12-4, the J call TRBJ1-2; no clear D gene. This CDR3 has 15 residues. Trimming left V 2 bases short and J 5 bases short, with 15 bases between. The CDR3 DNA is TGTGCCAGCAGTTTACCCAGGCCCCTCCATTATGGCTACACCTTC. It is translated as CASSLPRPLHYGYTF.

At least ten counts were recorded for this clonotype. The chain links TRBV19 to TRBJ1-5; the D is unclear. The germline CDR1 and CDR2 sequences are LNHDA and SQIVND (reference sequence). The ends were cut back, 7 bases at V and 0 bases at J, with 10 bases in the middle. CDR3 length equals 14 residues. CDR3 nucleotides: TGTGCCAGTACGTCCACAAATAGCAATCAGCCCCAGCATTTT. Protein: CASTSTNSNQPQHF.

The table lists this clonotype with many counts. The chain joins TRBV12-3 or TRBV12-4 to TRBJ1-1; TRBD1 is a possible D gene (5 bases). Trimming pared 1 base from V and 7 bases from J, leaving 16 bases between. This CDR3 spans 15 amino acids. This CDR3 reads CASSLERDGAREAFF. The DNA of the CDR3 is TGTGCCAGCAGTTTAGAAAGGGACGGCGCTCGTGAAGCTTTCTTT.

This clonotype was observed many times. This chain uses TRBV5-6 with TRBJ2-1, with D unresolved. The CDR3 is 12 amino acids. Germline V gene lookup returns CDR1 SGHDT and CDR2 YYEEEE. Trimming pared 9 bases from V and 9 bases from J, leaving 16 bases between. In DNA, the CDR3 is TGTGCCACTTCCCTCGGCCGTTCTGAGCAGTTCTTC. Translated: CATSLGRSEQFF.

This clonotype was picked up many times. J is TRBJ2-1 and V is TRBV6-2 or TRBV6-3; TRBD1 matches at 9 bases. This CDR3 is 17 amino acids long. CDR1 and CDR2 from the germline V gene are MNHEY and SVGEGT. Trimming removed 2 bases from V and 2 bases from J; junction bases left unmatched: 7. The CDR3 loop is CASSYPTRDRAYNEQFF. The CDR3 DNA reads as TGTGCCAGCAGTTACCCAACAAGGGACAGGGCCTACAATGAGCAGTTCTTC.

This clonotype was found many times. The V and J genes are TRBV20-1 and TRBJ2-3; D not resolved. Deletions cut 3 bases from V and 8 bases from J, with 12 bases between. Per germline, CDR1 DFQATT and CDR2 SNEGSKA (reference sequence). The CDR3 has 12 residues. In nucleotides, the CDR3 is TGCAGTGCTAGTCGGCAGGTGGTTACGCAGTATTTT. Amino acid sequence: CSASRQVVTQYF.